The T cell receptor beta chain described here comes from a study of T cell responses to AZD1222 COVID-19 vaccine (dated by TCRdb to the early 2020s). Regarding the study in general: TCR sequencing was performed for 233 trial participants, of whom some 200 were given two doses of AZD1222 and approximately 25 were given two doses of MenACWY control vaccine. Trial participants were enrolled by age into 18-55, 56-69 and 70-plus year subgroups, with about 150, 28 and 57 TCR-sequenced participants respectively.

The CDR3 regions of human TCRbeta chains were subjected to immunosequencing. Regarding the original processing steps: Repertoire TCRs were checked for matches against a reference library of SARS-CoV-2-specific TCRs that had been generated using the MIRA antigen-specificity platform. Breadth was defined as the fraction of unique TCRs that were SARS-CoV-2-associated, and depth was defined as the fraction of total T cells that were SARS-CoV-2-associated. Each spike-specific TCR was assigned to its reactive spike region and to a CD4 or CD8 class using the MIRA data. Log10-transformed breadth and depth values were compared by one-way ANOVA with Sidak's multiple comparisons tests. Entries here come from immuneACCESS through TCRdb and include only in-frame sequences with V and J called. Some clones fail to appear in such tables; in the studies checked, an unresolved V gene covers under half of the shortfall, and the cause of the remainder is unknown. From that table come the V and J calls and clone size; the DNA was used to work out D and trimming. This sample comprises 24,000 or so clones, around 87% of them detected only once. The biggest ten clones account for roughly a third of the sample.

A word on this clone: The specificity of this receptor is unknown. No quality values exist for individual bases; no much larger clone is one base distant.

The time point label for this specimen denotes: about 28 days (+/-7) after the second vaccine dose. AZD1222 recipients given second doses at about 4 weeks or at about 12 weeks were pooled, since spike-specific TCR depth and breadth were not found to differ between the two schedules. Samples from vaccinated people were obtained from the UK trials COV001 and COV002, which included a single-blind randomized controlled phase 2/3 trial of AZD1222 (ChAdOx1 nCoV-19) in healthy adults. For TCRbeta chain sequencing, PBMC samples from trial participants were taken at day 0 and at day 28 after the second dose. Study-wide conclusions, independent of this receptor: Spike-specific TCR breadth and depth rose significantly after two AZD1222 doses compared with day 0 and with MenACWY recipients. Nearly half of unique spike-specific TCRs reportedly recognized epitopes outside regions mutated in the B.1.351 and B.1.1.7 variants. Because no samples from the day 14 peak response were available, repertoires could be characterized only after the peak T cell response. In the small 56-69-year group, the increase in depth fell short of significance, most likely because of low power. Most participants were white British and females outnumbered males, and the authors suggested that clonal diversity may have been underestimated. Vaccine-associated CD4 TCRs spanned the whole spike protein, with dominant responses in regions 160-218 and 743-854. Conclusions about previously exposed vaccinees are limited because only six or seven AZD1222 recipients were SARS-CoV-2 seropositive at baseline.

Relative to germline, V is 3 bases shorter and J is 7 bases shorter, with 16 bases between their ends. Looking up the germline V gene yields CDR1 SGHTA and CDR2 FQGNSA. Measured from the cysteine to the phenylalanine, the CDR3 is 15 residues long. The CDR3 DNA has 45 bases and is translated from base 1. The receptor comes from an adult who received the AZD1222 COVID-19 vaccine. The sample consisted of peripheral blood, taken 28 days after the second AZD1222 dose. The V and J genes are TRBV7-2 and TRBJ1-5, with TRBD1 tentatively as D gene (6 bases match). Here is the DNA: TGTGCCAGCAGCTTGTCCGGGACAAGGGAACAGCCCCAGCATTTT. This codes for CASSLSGTREQPQHF. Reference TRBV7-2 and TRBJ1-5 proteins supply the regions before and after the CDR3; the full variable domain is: GAGVSQSPSNKVTEKGKDVELRCDPISGHTALYWYRQSLGQGLEFLIYFQGNSAPDKSGLPSDRFSAERTGGSVSTLTIQRTQQEDSAVYLCASSLSGTREQPQHFGDGTRLSIL.